The 2 T cell receptor beta chains presented below share a single source sample, sequenced in a study of TET2 disruption in CD19-targeted CAR T cells. Treatment in this sample: autologous CTL019 cells: CD19 CAR with 4-1BB and CD3 zeta domains. No antigen has been identified for these receptors. TCRdb keeps only in-frame clones here, not all; method: immunoSEQ multiplex PCR. The table for this sample gives tens of thousands of clones. The sequenced sample was CD8- CAR+ T cells sorted from cultured blood T cells, obtained for CD19 CAR T cell therapy. Subset in this sample: CD8-negative CAR-positive T cells from the infusion product. These receptors were collected from a man between 65 and 85 years old with chronic lymphocytic leukemia.

Details on this clone: The read falls 3 residues short of the CDR3 end, and the missing part is taken from the germline J gene. Within the sample, other DNA sequences also encode this same CDR3. This rearrangement joins TRBV7-3 to TRBJ2-3; 7 bases are a match to TRBD2. Germline V gene sequence: CDR1 SGHTA, CDR2 FQGTGA. The V and J ends lost 2 bases and 3 bases, in that order; junction bases with no gene match: 5. This CDR3 has 15 amino acids. The covered CDR3 bases are TGTGCCAGCAGCTTAGAGCGGGGAAGGACAGATACG. It translates to CASSLERGRTDT. The full-length CDR3 reads as CASSLERGRTDTQYF.

About this clone: Read data end 3 residues before the CDR3 end; the end is taken from the germline J gene. The rearrangement joins TRBV7-9 to TRBJ1-2; D is perhaps TRBD1 (6 bases). Germline lookup yields CDR1 SEHNR and CDR2 FQNEAQ (reference sequence). The CDR3 has 15 residues. The DNA read from the CDR3 is TGTGCCAGCAGCTTGCGGGGGGAGGGGGGAAATGAC. Amino acid sequence: CASSLRGEGGND. The full CDR3 sequence reads CASSLRGEGGNDYTF. Together with reference TRBV7-9 and TRBJ1-2, the CDR3 gives the full variable domain: DTGVSQNPRHKITKRGQNVTFRCDPISEHNRLYWYRQTLGQGPEFLTYFQNEAQLEKSRLLSDRFSAERPKGSFSTLEIQRTEQGDSAMYLCASSLRGEGGNDYTFGSGTRLTVV.